This TCR beta chain was recorded in a study of blood T cell repertoires in COVID-19. Looking at the study overall: Collection of acute and convalescent COVID-19 samples took place in the United States, Italy and Spain. The analysed material was cDNA or gDNA that came from T cells, B-cell-depleted T cells, or PBMCs.

Germline CDR1 is MNHEY and CDR2 is SMNVEV (reference sequence). The CDR3 spans 13 residues. Deletions cut 3 bases from V and 3 bases from J, with 9 bases between. Assay used: immunoSEQ multiplex PCR; TCRdb lists only in-frame clones, some missing. The sample has 200,000 or so clones, 80% to 90% seen once. Sequencing was performed on peripheral blood. The source of this sequence is a woman older than 75 with COVID-19, enrolled during active disease. V gene TRBV27 combines with J gene TRBJ2-7, with D possibly matching TRBD2 (6 bases). CDR3 nucleotide sequence: TGTGCCAGCAGTTTCGGGACTCACTACGAGCAGTACTTC. This gives the protein CASSFGTHYEQYF.